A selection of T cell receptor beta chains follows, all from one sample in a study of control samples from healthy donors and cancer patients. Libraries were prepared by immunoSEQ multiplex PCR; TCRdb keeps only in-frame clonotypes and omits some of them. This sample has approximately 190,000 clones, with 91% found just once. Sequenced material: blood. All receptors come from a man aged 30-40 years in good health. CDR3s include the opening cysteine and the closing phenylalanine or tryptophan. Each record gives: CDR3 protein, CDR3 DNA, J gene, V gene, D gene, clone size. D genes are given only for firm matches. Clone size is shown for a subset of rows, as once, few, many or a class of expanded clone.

cdr3_aa: CASSLGGRTGPWGKLFF; cdr3_nt: TGTGCCAGCAGCTTAGGGGGGAGGACAGGCCCCTGGGGAAAACTGTTTTTT; j_call: TRBJ1-4; v_call: TRBV11-2; d_call: TRBD1; clone_size: .
cdr3_aa: CASSVTGGENIQYF; cdr3_nt: TGTGCCAGCAGCGTAACAGGGGGCGAAAACATTCAGTACTTC; j_call: TRBJ2-4; v_call: TRBV9; d_call: TRBD1; clone_size: .
cdr3_aa: CASVGTPADTQYF; cdr3_nt: TGTGCCAGTGTTGGGACCCCCGCAGATACGCAGTATTTT; j_call: TRBJ2-3; v_call: TRBV19; d_call: .; clone_size: .
cdr3_aa: CASSFGTNEGKLFF; cdr3_nt: TGCGCCAGCAGCTTCGGCACAAATGAAGGAAAACTGTTTTTT; j_call: TRBJ1-4; v_call: TRBV5-1; d_call: .; clone_size: .
cdr3_aa: CASSDQSISGNTIYF; cdr3_nt: TGTGCCAGCAGTGACCAGAGCATCTCTGGAAACACCATATATTTT; j_call: TRBJ1-3; v_call: TRBV2; d_call: .; clone_size: .
cdr3_aa: CASSIRDSRNEKLFF; cdr3_nt: TGTGCCAGCAGCATTAGGGACAGTCGTAATGAAAAACTGTTTTTT; j_call: TRBJ1-4; v_call: TRBV27; d_call: TRBD1; clone_size: .
cdr3_aa: CATRPGTYNEQFF; cdr3_nt: TGTGCCACGCGACCAGGTACCTACAATGAGCAGTTCTTC; j_call: TRBJ2-1; v_call: TRBV6-5; d_call: .; clone_size: .
cdr3_aa: CASSLALYGYTF; cdr3_nt: TGTGCCAGCAGCTTAGCCCTTTATGGCTACACCTTC; j_call: TRBJ1-2; v_call: TRBV11-3; d_call: .; clone_size: .
cdr3_aa: CASSEPQPQFNQPQHF; cdr3_nt: TGTGCCAGCAGTGAACCACAACCCCAGTTCAATCAGCCCCAGCATTTT; j_call: TRBJ1-5; v_call: TRBV2; d_call: .; clone_size: .
cdr3_aa: CASSPRTSGGFHGMGNEQFF; cdr3_nt: TGTGCCAGCTCACCACGGACTAGCGGGGGGTTCCACGGAATGGGAAATGAGCAGTTCTTC; j_call: TRBJ2-1; v_call: TRBV18; d_call: TRBD2; clone_size: .
cdr3_aa: CSVPLGLAGGDSEQFF; cdr3_nt: TGCAGCGTCCCCCTCGGACTAGCGGGGGGGGACAGTGAGCAGTTCTTC; j_call: TRBJ2-1; v_call: TRBV29-1; d_call: TRBD2; clone_size: .
cdr3_aa: CASSPLWEPEAFF; cdr3_nt: TGCGCCAGCAGCCCCCTGTGGGAACCTGAAGCTTTCTTT; j_call: TRBJ1-1; v_call: TRBV4-1; d_call: .; clone_size: .
cdr3_aa: CASSLQGPSDTQYF; cdr3_nt: TGTGCCAGCAGCTTACAGGGGCCGTCAGATACGCAGTATTTT; j_call: TRBJ2-3; v_call: TRBV5-6; d_call: TRBD1; clone_size: .
cdr3_aa: CASSYGPSGGPNQPQHF; cdr3_nt: TGCGCCAGCAGCTACGGGCCCAGTGGGGGCCCCAATCAGCCCCAGCATTTT; j_call: TRBJ1-5; v_call: TRBV5-1; d_call: .; clone_size: once
cdr3_aa: CASSFLVGGMAEAFF; cdr3_nt: TGTGCCAGCAGCTTCCTTGTGGGGGGGATGGCTGAAGCTTTCTTT; j_call: TRBJ1-1; v_call: TRBV11-2; d_call: .; clone_size: .
cdr3_aa: CSASVTSGGRTDTQYF; cdr3_nt: TGCAGTGCTAGTGTAACTAGCGGGGGACGCACAGATACGCAGTATTTT; j_call: TRBJ2-3; v_call: TRBV20-1; d_call: TRBD2; clone_size: .
cdr3_aa: CAWSILGINEQYF; cdr3_nt: TGTGCCTGGAGTATCCTTGGGATTAACGAGCAGTACTTC; j_call: TRBJ2-7; v_call: TRBV30; d_call: .; clone_size: .
cdr3_aa: CASSTAPGGATEAFF; cdr3_nt: TGCGCCAGCAGCACCGCTCCTGGGGGTGCGACTGAAGCTTTCTTT; j_call: TRBJ1-1; v_call: TRBV5-1; d_call: .; clone_size: few
cdr3_aa: CASSLDGRGSSYEQYF; cdr3_nt: TGTGCCAGCAGCTTAGACGGGCGGGGAAGCTCCTACGAGCAGTACTTC; j_call: TRBJ2-7; v_call: TRBV7-9; d_call: .; clone_size: .
cdr3_aa: CASSYPRGSAAEAFF; cdr3_nt: TGTGCCAGTAGTTACCCTAGAGGCTCCGCGGCTGAAGCTTTCTTT; j_call: TRBJ1-1; v_call: TRBV19; d_call: .; clone_size: .
cdr3_aa: CASGRETQYF; cdr3_nt: TGTGCCAGCGGAAGGGAGACCCAGTACTTC; j_call: TRBJ2-5; v_call: TRBV6-5; d_call: .; clone_size: .
cdr3_aa: CASSGGTYAEQFF; cdr3_nt: TGTGCCAGCAGTGGGGGGACGTATGCTGAGCAGTTCTTC; j_call: TRBJ2-1; v_call: TRBV12-3/TRBV12-4; d_call: .; clone_size: once
cdr3_aa: CASSQASTSIGAYYEQYF; cdr3_nt: TGCGCCAGCAGCCAAGCTAGTACTAGTATAGGTGCCTACTACGAGCAGTACTTC; j_call: TRBJ2-7; v_call: TRBV4-1; d_call: .; clone_size: .
cdr3_aa: CASSLEGVNTEAFF; cdr3_nt: TGTGCCAGCAGTTTGGAGGGGGTGAACACTGAAGCTTTCTTT; j_call: TRBJ1-1; v_call: TRBV2; d_call: .; clone_size: .